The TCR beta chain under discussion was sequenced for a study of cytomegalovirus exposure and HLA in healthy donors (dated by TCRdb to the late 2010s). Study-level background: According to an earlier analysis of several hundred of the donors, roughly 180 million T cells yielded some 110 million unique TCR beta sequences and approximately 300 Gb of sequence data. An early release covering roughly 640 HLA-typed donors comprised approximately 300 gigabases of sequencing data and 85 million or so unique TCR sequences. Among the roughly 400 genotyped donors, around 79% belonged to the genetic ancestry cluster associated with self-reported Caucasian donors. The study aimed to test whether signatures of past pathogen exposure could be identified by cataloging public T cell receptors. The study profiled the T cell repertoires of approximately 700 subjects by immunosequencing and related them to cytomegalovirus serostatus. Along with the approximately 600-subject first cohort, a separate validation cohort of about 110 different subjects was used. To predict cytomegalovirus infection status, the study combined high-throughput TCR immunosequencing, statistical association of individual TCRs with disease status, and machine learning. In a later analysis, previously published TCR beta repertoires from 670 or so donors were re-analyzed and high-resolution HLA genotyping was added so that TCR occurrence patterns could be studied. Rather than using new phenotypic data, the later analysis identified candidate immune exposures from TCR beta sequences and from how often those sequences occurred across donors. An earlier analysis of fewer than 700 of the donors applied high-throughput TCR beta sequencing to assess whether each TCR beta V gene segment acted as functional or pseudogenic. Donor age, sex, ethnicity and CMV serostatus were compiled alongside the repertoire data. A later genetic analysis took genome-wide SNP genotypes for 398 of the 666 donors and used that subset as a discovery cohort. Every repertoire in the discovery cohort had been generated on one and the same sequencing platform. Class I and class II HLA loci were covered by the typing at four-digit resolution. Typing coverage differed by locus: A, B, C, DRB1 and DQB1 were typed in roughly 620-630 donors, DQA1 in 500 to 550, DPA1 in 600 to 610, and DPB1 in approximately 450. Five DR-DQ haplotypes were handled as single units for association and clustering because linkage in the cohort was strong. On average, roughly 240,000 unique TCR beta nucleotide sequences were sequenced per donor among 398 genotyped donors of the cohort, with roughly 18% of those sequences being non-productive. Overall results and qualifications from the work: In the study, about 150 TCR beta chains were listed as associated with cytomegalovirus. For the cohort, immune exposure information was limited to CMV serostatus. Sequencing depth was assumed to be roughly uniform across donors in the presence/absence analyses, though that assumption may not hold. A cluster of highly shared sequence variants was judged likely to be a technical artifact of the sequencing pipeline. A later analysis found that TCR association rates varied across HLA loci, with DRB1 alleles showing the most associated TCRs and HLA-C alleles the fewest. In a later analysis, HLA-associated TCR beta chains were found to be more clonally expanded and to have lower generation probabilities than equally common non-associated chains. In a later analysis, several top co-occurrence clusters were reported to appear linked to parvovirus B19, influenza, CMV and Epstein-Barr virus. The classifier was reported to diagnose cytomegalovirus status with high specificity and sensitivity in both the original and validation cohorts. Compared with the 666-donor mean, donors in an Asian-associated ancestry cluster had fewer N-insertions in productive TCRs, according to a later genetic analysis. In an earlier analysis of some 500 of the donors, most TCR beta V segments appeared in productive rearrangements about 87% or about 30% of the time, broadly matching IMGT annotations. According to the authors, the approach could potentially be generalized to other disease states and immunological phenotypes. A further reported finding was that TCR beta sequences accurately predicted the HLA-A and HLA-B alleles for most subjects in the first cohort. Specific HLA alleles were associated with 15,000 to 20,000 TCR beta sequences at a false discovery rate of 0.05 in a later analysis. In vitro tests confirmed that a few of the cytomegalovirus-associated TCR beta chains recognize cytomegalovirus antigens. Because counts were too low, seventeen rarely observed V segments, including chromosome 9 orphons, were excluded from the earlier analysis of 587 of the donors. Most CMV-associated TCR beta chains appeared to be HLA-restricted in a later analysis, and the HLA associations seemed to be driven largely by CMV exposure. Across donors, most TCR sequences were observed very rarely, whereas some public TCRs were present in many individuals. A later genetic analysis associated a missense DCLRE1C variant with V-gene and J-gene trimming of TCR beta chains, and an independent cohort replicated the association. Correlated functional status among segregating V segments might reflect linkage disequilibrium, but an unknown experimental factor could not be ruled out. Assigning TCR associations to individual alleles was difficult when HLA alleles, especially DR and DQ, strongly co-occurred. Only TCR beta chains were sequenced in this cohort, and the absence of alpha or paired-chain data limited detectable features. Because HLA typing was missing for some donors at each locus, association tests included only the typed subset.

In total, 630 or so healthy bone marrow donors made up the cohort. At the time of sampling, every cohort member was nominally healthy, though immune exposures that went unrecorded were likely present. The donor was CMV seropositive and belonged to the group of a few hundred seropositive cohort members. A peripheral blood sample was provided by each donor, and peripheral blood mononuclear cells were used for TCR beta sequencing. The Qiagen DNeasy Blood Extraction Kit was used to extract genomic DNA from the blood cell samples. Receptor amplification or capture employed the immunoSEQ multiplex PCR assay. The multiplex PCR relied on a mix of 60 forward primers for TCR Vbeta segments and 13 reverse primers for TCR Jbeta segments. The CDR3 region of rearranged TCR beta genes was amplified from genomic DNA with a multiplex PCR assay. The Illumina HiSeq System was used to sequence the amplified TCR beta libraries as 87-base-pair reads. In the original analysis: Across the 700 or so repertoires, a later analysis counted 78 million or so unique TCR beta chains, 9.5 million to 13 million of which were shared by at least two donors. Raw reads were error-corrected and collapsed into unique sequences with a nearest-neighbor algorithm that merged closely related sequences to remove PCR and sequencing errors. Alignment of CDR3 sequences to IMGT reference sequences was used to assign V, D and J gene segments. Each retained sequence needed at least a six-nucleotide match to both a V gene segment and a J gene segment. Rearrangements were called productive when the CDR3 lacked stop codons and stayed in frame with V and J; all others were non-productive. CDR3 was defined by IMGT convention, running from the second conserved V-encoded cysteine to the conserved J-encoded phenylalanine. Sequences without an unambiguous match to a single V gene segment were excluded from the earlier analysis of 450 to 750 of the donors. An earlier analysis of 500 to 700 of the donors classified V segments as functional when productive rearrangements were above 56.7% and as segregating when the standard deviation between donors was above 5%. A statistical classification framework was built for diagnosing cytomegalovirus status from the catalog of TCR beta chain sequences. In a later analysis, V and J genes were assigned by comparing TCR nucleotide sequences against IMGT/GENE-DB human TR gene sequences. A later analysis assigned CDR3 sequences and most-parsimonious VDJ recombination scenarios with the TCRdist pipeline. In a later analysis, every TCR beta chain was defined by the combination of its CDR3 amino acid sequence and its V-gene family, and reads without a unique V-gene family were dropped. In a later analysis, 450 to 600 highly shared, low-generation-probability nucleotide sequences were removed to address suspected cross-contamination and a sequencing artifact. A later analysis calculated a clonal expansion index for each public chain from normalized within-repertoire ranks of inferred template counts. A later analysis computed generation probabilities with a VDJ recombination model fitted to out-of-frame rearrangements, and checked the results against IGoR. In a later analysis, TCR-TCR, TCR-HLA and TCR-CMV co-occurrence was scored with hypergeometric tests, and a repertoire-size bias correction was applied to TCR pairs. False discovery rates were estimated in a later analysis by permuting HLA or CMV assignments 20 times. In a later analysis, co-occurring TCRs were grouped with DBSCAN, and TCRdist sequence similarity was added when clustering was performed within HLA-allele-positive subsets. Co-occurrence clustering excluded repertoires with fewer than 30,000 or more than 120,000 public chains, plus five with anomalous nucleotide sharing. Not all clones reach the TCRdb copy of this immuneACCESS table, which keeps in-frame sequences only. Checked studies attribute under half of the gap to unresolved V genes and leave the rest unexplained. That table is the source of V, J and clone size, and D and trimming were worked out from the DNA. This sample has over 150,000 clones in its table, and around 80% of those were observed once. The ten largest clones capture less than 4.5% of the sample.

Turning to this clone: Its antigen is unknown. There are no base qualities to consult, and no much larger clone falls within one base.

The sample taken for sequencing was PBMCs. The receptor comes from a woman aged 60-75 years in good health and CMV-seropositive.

The nucleotide sequence is given as TGTGCCAGCAGCTCTGGGAGCGGGGTACAAGAGACCCAGTACTTC. Its translation reads: CASSSGSGVQETQYF. The chain couples TRBV9 to TRBJ2-5; the junction holds 7 bases that match TRBD2. Including cysteine and phenylalanine, the CDR3 has 15 amino acids. The DNA shown is the 45-base CDR3, in frame from base 1. V is trimmed back by 4 bases and J by 2 bases, and the junction contains 8 bases that no gene match accounts for. CDR1 SGDLS and CDR2 YYNGEE are derived from the germline V gene. Outside the CDR3, residues come from the reference TRBV9 and TRBJ2-5 proteins, so the full variable domain is: DSGVTQTPKHLITATGQRVTLRCSPRSGDLSVYWYQQSLDQGLQFLIQYYNGEERAKGNILERFSAQQFPDLHSELNLSSLELGDSALYFCASSSGSGVQETQYFGPGTRLLVL.